This T cell receptor (beta chain) was identified during a study of T-cell reconstitution after alpha-beta-depleted transplantation in children. TCRbeta library construction was performed incorporating unique molecular identifiers. TCRdb reprocessed the PCR reads via MiXCR and lists one record per CDR3 protein. The data contain about 610,000 distinct CDR3 sequences, 25% to 30% of them seen just once; the ten biggest clones take up about a third. Points from the study as a whole: Reported findings indicate that, about two months after transplant, alpha-beta T cells came from several hundred expanded clones, which were derived from non-depleted graft cells. TCRbeta diversity was high at day 60 in some patients (a result of surviving recipient T cells and thymic progenitors). One year after transplant, T-cell counts and diversity came mostly from newly produced T cells.

Germline CDR1 is SGHVS and CDR2 is FNYEAQ. The CDR3 loop spans 16 amino acids. V dropped 5 bases and J dropped 6; count of bases not matched to a gene: 9. A word on this clonotype: Its specificity is unknown.

The chain combines TRBV7-6 with TRBJ2-3, with TRBD2 matching over 12 bases. The receptor comes from a boy in the first two years of life with Wiskott-Aldrich syndrome, due to receive a stem cell transplant. Sequenced here: PBMCs, sampled before TCRalphabeta/CD19-depleted stem cell transplant. The CDR3 DNA reads as TGTGCCAGCAGCCCCCTTGGGACTAGCGGGTTCGATACGCAGTATTTT. Translated, it gives CASSPLGTSGFDTQYF.